This paragraph covers one T cell receptor beta chain sequence. These data are taken from a study of blood T cell repertoires in COVID-19. Study details: The cDNA or gDNA used as material had been derived from T cells, B-cell-depleted T cells, or PBMCs.

Original processing notes: Amplification with reference gene primers provided the estimates of nucleated cell counts. Data came from immunoSEQ multiplex PCR; TCRdb stores just in-frame clones and leaves some out. That table supplies the V and J calls and clone size; D and trimming were determined from the DNA. This table holds a few hundred thousand clones, around 90% found once. From germline, CDR1 is SGHTA and CDR2 FQGTGA. Trimming took 7 bases from V and 3 from J, leaving 19 bases between them. The CDR3 runs to 15 residues. Sample: peripheral blood. The receptor was isolated from a human donor in a cohort sampled during active COVID-19. The chain couples TRBV7-3 to TRBJ2-7; TRBD1 is a possible D gene (6 bases). The DNA of the CDR3 is TGTGCCAGCAAAAAACCCCGGGGACATTGCTACGAGCAGTACTTC. Protein sequence: CASKKPRGHCYEQYF.